This is a list of T cell receptor beta chains from one sample in a study of blood T cells in healthy people across ages. TCRdb re-analysed the 5' RACE reads in MiXCR, keeping a single row per CDR3 protein. In the table there are roughly 680,000 distinct CDR3 sequences, 49% of which are singletons. Input material: blood. These receptors were taken from a woman aged 60-75 years in good health. Both conserved end residues are part of each CDR3. D genes are given only for firm matches. A clone size is listed for some rows: how often the clone was seen (once, few, many), or a class if it is expanded.

abundance: NA; v_gene: TRBV10-3; d_gene: TRBD1; j_gene: TRBJ1-2; CDR3aa: CAISEGTGRDYGYTF; CDR3nt: TGTGCCATCAGTGAGGGGACAGGGAGAGACTATGGCTACACCTTC
abundance: NA; v_gene: TRBV2; d_gene: NA; j_gene: TRBJ2-3; CDR3aa: CASSDVPARGDTQYF; CDR3nt: TGTGCCAGCAGTGATGTGCCCGCCCGGGGAGATACGCAGTATTTT
abundance: NA; v_gene: TRBV20-1; d_gene: NA; j_gene: TRBJ2-2; CDR3aa: CSARGQTNTGELFF; CDR3nt: TGCAGTGCTAGAGGACAGACGAACACCGGGGAGCTGTTTTTT
abundance: NA; v_gene: TRBV27; d_gene: NA; j_gene: TRBJ1-2; CDR3aa: CASSLSQYCGYTF; CDR3nt: TGTGCCAGCAGTTTATCGCAGTATTGTGGCTACACCTTC
abundance: NA; v_gene: TRBV4-3; d_gene: NA; j_gene: TRBJ2-5; CDR3aa: CASSQDALTVGETQYF; CDR3nt: TGCGCCAGCAGCCAAGATGCCCTGACAGTTGGGGAGACCCAGTACTTC
abundance: few; v_gene: TRBV7-2; d_gene: TRBD2; j_gene: TRBJ2-7; CDR3aa: CASSPREGGIYEQYF; CDR3nt: TGTGCCAGCAGCCCCCGTGAGGGAGGGATCTACGAGCAGTACTTC
abundance: NA; v_gene: TRBV12-3/TRBV12-4; d_gene: NA; j_gene: TRBJ1-2; CDR3aa: CASSLNGINYGYTF; CDR3nt: TGTGCCAGCAGTTTAAACGGAATCAACTATGGCTACACCTTC
abundance: NA; v_gene: TRBV3-1; d_gene: NA; j_gene: TRBJ2-7; CDR3aa: CASSQEIDEQYF; CDR3nt: TGTGCCAGCAGCCAAGAAATCGACGAGCAGTACTTC
abundance: NA; v_gene: TRBV4-1; d_gene: NA; j_gene: TRBJ2-7; CDR3aa: CASSPQMGAYEQYF; CDR3nt: TGCGCCAGCAGCCCGCAAATGGGAGCCTACGAGCAGTACTTC
abundance: once; v_gene: TRBV4-1; d_gene: NA; j_gene: TRBJ2-5; CDR3aa: CASSQGGIGQYF; CDR3nt: TGCGCCAGCAGCCAAGGAGGGATCGGGCAGTACTTC
abundance: few; v_gene: TRBV27; d_gene: TRBD1; j_gene: TRBJ2-3; CDR3aa: CASSPRTGNTQYF; CDR3nt: TGTGCCAGCAGTCCGCGGACAGGAAATACGCAGTATTTT
abundance: few; v_gene: TRBV6-2/TRBV6-3; d_gene: NA; j_gene: TRBJ1-2; CDR3aa: CASRETTGYYGYTF; CDR3nt: TGTGCCAGCAGGGAAACAACAGGATACTATGGCTACACCTTC
abundance: NA; v_gene: TRBV20-1; d_gene: TRBD2; j_gene: TRBJ2-5; CDR3aa: CSAPVLGLVEETQYF; CDR3nt: TGCAGTGCCCCAGTCCTAGGACTAGTGGAAGAGACCCAGTACTTC
abundance: NA; v_gene: TRBV5-5; d_gene: NA; j_gene: TRBJ1-5; CDR3aa: CASSASRGFQPQHF; CDR3nt: TGTGCCAGCAGCGCCAGTAGGGGGTTTCAGCCCCAGCATTTT
abundance: NA; v_gene: TRBV20-1; d_gene: TRBD2; j_gene: TRBJ2-1; CDR3aa: CSARLAGGTNEQFF; CDR3nt: TGCAGTGCCAGACTAGCGGGAGGTACCAATGAGCAGTTCTTC
abundance: NA; v_gene: TRBV11-1; d_gene: NA; j_gene: TRBJ1-1; CDR3aa: CASSSNRVGNTEAFF; CDR3nt: TGTGCCAGCAGCTCCAACAGGGTAGGGAACACTGAAGCTTTCTTT
abundance: NA; v_gene: TRBV27; d_gene: NA; j_gene: TRBJ1-4; CDR3aa: CASRIRGWDEKLFF; CDR3nt: TGTGCCAGCAGGATCAGGGGATGGGATGAAAAACTGTTTTTT
abundance: NA; v_gene: TRBV7-9; d_gene: TRBD2; j_gene: TRBJ2-7; CDR3aa: CASSFGEGEQYF; CDR3nt: TGTGCCAGCAGCTTTGGGGAGGGCGAGCAGTACTTC
abundance: NA; v_gene: TRBV28; d_gene: NA; j_gene: TRBJ2-7; CDR3aa: CATIRVYEQYF; CDR3nt: TGTGCCACCATCCGGGTCTACGAGCAGTACTTC
abundance: NA; v_gene: TRBV5-1; d_gene: NA; j_gene: TRBJ2-5; CDR3aa: CASSSTGFQETQYF; CDR3nt: TGCGCCAGCAGCTCCACAGGGTTCCAAGAGACCCAGTACTTC
abundance: NA; v_gene: TRBV12-5; d_gene: NA; j_gene: TRBJ2-1; CDR3aa: CASGLFMGNEQFF; CDR3nt: TGTGCTAGTGGACTATTCATGGGCAATGAGCAGTTCTTC
abundance: NA; v_gene: TRBV4-2; d_gene: NA; j_gene: TRBJ2-6; CDR3aa: CASAPTGANVLTF; CDR3nt: TGTGCCAGCGCCCCCACCGGGGCCAACGTCCTGACTTTC
abundance: few; v_gene: TRBV28; d_gene: NA; j_gene: TRBJ2-5; CDR3aa: CASTESGGFETQYF; CDR3nt: TGTGCCAGCACCGAAAGTGGGGGGTTTGAGACCCAGTACTTC
abundance: few; v_gene: TRBV6-2/TRBV6-3; d_gene: TRBD1; j_gene: TRBJ2-1; CDR3aa: CASSRPGQGALNEQFF; CDR3nt: TGTGCCAGCAGTAGACCGGGACAGGGGGCTCTGAATGAGCAGTTCTTC
abundance: NA; v_gene: TRBV15; d_gene: TRBD2; j_gene: TRBJ2-5; CDR3aa: CATLAGGEETQYF; CDR3nt: TGTGCCACCCTAGCGGGAGGGGAAGAGACCCAGTACTTC
abundance: few; v_gene: TRBV20-1; d_gene: NA; j_gene: TRBJ2-7; CDR3aa: CSATTQYEQYF; CDR3nt: TGCAGTGCTACAACCCAATACGAGCAGTACTTC
abundance: NA; v_gene: TRBV12-3/TRBV12-4; d_gene: TRBD1; j_gene: TRBJ2-7; CDR3aa: CASRPTGGAEQYF; CDR3nt: TGTGCCAGCAGGCCTACAGGGGGCGCCGAGCAGTACTTC
abundance: NA; v_gene: TRBV27; d_gene: TRBD2; j_gene: TRBJ2-7; CDR3aa: CASTRTSSGTYEQYF; CDR3nt: TGTGCCAGCACCCGGACTAGCTCCGGCACCTACGAGCAGTACTTC
abundance: few; v_gene: TRBV12-3/TRBV12-4; d_gene: NA; j_gene: TRBJ1-1; CDR3aa: CASSLGVKAEAFF; CDR3nt: TGTGCCAGCAGTTTGGGGGTAAAGGCTGAAGCTTTCTTT
abundance: few; v_gene: TRBV7-9; d_gene: NA; j_gene: TRBJ2-1; CDR3aa: CASTSIGYEQFF; CDR3nt: TGTGCCAGCACATCGATAGGGTATGAGCAGTTCTTC
abundance: NA; v_gene: TRBV7-3; d_gene: TRBD2; j_gene: TRBJ2-5; CDR3aa: CASSLTGTSGHNEQYF; CDR3nt: TGTGCCAGCAGCTTAACCGGGACTAGCGGGCACAATGAGCAGTACTTC
abundance: NA; v_gene: TRBV7-9; d_gene: TRBD2; j_gene: TRBJ2-2; CDR3aa: CASTRLATNTGELFF; CDR3nt: TGTGCCAGCACCCGACTAGCGACGAACACCGGGGAGCTGTTTTTT
abundance: NA; v_gene: TRBV7-3; d_gene: NA; j_gene: TRBJ2-5; CDR3aa: CASSPQGRETLYF; CDR3nt: TGTGCCAGCAGCCCACAGGGCCGTGAGACCCTGTACTTC
abundance: NA; v_gene: TRBV14; d_gene: TRBD1; j_gene: TRBJ2-7; CDR3aa: CASSQPTGAEQYF; CDR3nt: TGTGCCAGCAGCCAACCAACAGGGGCCGAGCAGTACTTC
abundance: NA; v_gene: TRBV12-3/TRBV12-4; d_gene: TRBD2; j_gene: TRBJ2-1; CDR3aa: CASSGLAGTHNEQFF; CDR3nt: TGTGCCAGCAGTGGACTAGCGGGTACCCACAATGAGCAGTTCTTC
abundance: NA; v_gene: TRBV20-1; d_gene: TRBD2; j_gene: TRBJ2-1; CDR3aa: CSPGTSDWNEQFF; CDR3nt: TGCAGTCCCGGGACTAGCGATTGGAATGAGCAGTTCTTC
abundance: NA; v_gene: TRBV6-5; d_gene: NA; j_gene: TRBJ2-1; CDR3aa: CASSDGTTLDEQFF; CDR3nt: TGTGCCAGCAGTGACGGGACCACTCTGGATGAGCAGTTCTTC
abundance: few; v_gene: TRBV7-2; d_gene: TRBD1; j_gene: TRBJ2-7; CDR3aa: CASSSDRVHEQYF; CDR3nt: TGTGCCAGCAGCTCAGACAGGGTCCACGAGCAGTACTTC
abundance: many; v_gene: TRBV29-1; d_gene: NA; j_gene: TRBJ2-7; CDR3aa: CSATGYGEQYF; CDR3nt: TGCAGCGCGACAGGATATGGCGAGCAGTACTTC
abundance: NA; v_gene: TRBV29-1; d_gene: NA; j_gene: TRBJ1-1; CDR3aa: CSVEDGGDTEAFF; CDR3nt: TGCAGCGTTGAAGATGGGGGGGACACTGAAGCTTTCTTT
abundance: NA; v_gene: TRBV11-3; d_gene: TRBD1; j_gene: TRBJ2-7; CDR3aa: CASSLECFGTGQGSYEQYF; CDR3nt: TGTGCCAGCAGCTTAGAATGCTTTGGGACAGGCCAAGGATCCTACGAGCAGTACTTC
abundance: few; v_gene: TRBV20-1; d_gene: NA; j_gene: TRBJ2-7; CDR3aa: CSAQRMVLYEQYF; CDR3nt: TGCAGTGCCCAACGGATGGTTCTCTACGAGCAGTACTTC
abundance: NA; v_gene: TRBV4-2; d_gene: NA; j_gene: TRBJ2-5; CDR3aa: CASSQDSETQYF; CDR3nt: TGTGCCAGCAGCCAAGATTCGGAGACCCAGTACTTC
abundance: few; v_gene: TRBV28; d_gene: NA; j_gene: TRBJ2-7; CDR3aa: CASLGYNEQYF; CDR3nt: TGTGCCAGTCTGGGGTACAATGAGCAGTACTTC
abundance: NA; v_gene: TRBV20-1; d_gene: TRBD2; j_gene: TRBJ2-1; CDR3aa: CSASTTSGSFNEQFF; CDR3nt: TGCAGTGCCAGCACTACTAGCGGGAGTTTCAATGAGCAGTTCTTC
abundance: few; v_gene: TRBV5-1; d_gene: NA; j_gene: TRBJ2-1; CDR3aa: CASSSGSGDEQFF; CDR3nt: TGCGCCAGCAGCTCGGGCTCAGGGGATGAGCAGTTCTTC
abundance: NA; v_gene: TRBV29-1; d_gene: NA; j_gene: TRBJ2-3; CDR3aa: CSVKGRITDTQYF; CDR3nt: TGCAGCGTGAAGGGACGGATCACAGATACGCAGTATTTT
abundance: few; v_gene: TRBV4-2; d_gene: TRBD2; j_gene: TRBJ2-1; CDR3aa: CASSPATWSVAGVSEQFF; CDR3nt: TGTGCCAGCAGCCCGGCGACTTGGTCGGTAGCGGGAGTGAGTGAGCAGTTCTTC
abundance: many; v_gene: TRBV29-1; d_gene: NA; j_gene: TRBJ2-5; CDR3aa: CSVELRDNEQYF; CDR3nt: TGCAGCGTTGAACTCCGGGACAATGAGCAGTACTTC
abundance: NA; v_gene: TRBV20-1; d_gene: TRBD2; j_gene: TRBJ2-7; CDR3aa: CSALQTSRNYEQYF; CDR3nt: TGCAGTGCTCTACAGACTAGCAGGAACTACGAGCAGTACTTC